This T cell receptor (beta chain) was sequenced in a study of shared clonotypes between healthy human individuals. Overall study context: Used for every donor were three CD4 naive, three CD4 memory, two CD8 naive and one CD8 memory plate.

Germline CDR1 SNHLY, CDR2 FYNNEI. The CDR3 spans 10 residues. The study enrolled healthy HIV-negative adults without recent acute infections or vaccinations as donors. Study findings and constraints: The genetic and exposure-history diversity represented was limited by few donors.

Comments on this clone: Its antigen is as yet unknown.

TCRdb keeps only in-frame clones here, not all; method: immunoSEQ multiplex PCR. The sample has about 700,000 clones; about 74% are singletons. The source material was memory CD4+ T cells sorted from blood. Subset specified: CD45RA-negative fraction. The TCR originated in a woman in her thirties in good health. The chain has TRBV2 and TRBJ1-1; TRBD1 matches 10 bases. The CDR3 here is CGQGAPEAFF. CDR3 bases: TGTGGACAGGGGGCACCTGAAGCTTTCTTT. The complete variable domain, with remaining parts taken from reference TRBV2 and TRBJ1-1, reads EPEVTQTPSHQVTQMGQEVILRCVPISNHLYFYWYRQILGQKVEFLVSFYNNEISEKSEIFDDQFSVERPDGSNFTLKIRSTKLEDSAMYFCGQGAPEAFFGQGTRLTVV.